This entry concerns a single T cell receptor beta chain. Germline V lookup: CDR1 MGHRA, CDR2 YSYEKL. Trimming pared 2 bases from V and 4 bases from J, leaving 12 bases between. This CDR3 comprises 14 residues. The source of the sample is a study of OX40 agonist ivuxolimab in advanced cancers. Study as a whole: Cancers in dose escalation were hepatocellular, melanoma, renal cell and head and neck. Two patients with cutaneous melanoma and one with hepatocellular carcinoma, three in total, showed partial responses.

Measured with immunoSEQ multiplex PCR; TCRdb has only the in-frame clones, and not every one. The sample yields some 35,000 clones, around 80% seen once. The study sampled blood at baseline, cycle 4 day 1, and cycle 7 day 1. The source of this sequence is an adult with an advanced solid tumor such as melanoma, head and neck, liver or kidney cancer. The V gene is TRBV4-1, the J gene TRBJ2-7, with D hard to call. The material was CD4+ or CD8+ T cells sorted from blood, obtained in a trial of the OX40 agonist ivuxolimab. The CDR3 is CASSQTPQLYEQYF. CDR3 DNA: TGCGCCAGCAGCCAAACTCCGCAGTTATACGAGCAGTACTTC.